This record looks at one T cell receptor beta chain sequence and its context. Its antigen is still unknown. The data originate from a study of T cell responses to AZD1222 COVID-19 vaccine. Method: immunoSEQ multiplex PCR; TCRdb's copy keeps in-frame clones and lacks some. The sample yields about 140,000 clones, roughly 92% seen once. Study observations and caveats: Clonal diversity may have been underestimated, and the donors were mostly white British, with more females than males. Spike-specific TCR breadth and depth went up after people got two AZD1222 doses. At baseline, seropositivity was found in only six or seven AZD1222 recipients.

This CDR3 contains 17 residues. Germline V CDR1 and CDR2: LNHDA, SQIVND (reference sequence). The trim removed 11 bases at V and 1 base at J, leaving 17 bases unmatched. Sample: peripheral blood, taken on day 0 of AZD1222 vaccination. The sequence derives from an adult in good health. The genes are TRBV19 and TRBJ2-7, with TRBD2 identical over 10 bases. The CDR3 DNA follows: TGTGCCCCTACTGCGGCTAGCGGGAGAATACCTTCCTACGAGCAGTACTTC. It encodes CAPTAASGRIPSYEQYF. The full variable domain, in which reference TRBV19 and TRBJ2-7 provide the parts outside the CDR3, is DGGITQSPKYLFRKEGQNVTLSCEQNLNHDAMYWYRQDPGQGLRLIYYSQIVNDFQKGDIAEGYSVSREKKESFPLTVTSAQKNPTAFYLCAPTAASGRIPSYEQYFGPGTRLTVT.